The 6 T cell receptor beta chains reported below all come from one sample, sequenced in a study of Ad26.COV2.S vaccination and SARS-CoV-2 variants. TCRdb's table, derived via immunoSEQ multiplex PCR, lists solely in-frame clones and lacks some. The table includes some 640,000 clones, roughly 90% detected once. Treatment indicated: some 20 received Ad26.COV2.S at low or high dose, single or two shots; 5 received placebo; per-sample allocation not given. The study sampled participants on day 63 after the first vaccine or placebo injection. Specimen: peripheral blood, collected in a trial of Ad26.COV2.S vaccine versus placebo. The receptors here all came from a person aged 18-60 years who received the Ad26.COV2.S COVID-19 vaccine or a placebo.

The chain is built from TRBV6-5 and TRBJ1-3, with D perhaps matching TRBD1 (5 bases). The CDR3 is 14 amino acids. Germline values: CDR1 MNHEY, CDR2 SVGAGI. Trimming removed 10 bases from V and 7 bases from J, with 20 bases in between. The CDR3 DNA sequence: TGTGCCACCGCCAATAGTCCAGGGACGAACACCATATATTTT. Translated, it gives CATANSPGTNTIYF.

The chain couples TRBV18 to TRBJ2-1; D call uncertain. Germline CDR1 KGHSH, CDR2 LQKENI. The CDR3 is 11 residues long. The V and J ends lost 3 bases and 9 bases respectively, with 6 bases between them. CDR3 sequence (DNA): TGTGCCAGCTCACCCGAAGGTGAGCAGTTCTTC. Residues: CASSPEGEQFF.

The chain couples TRBV18 to TRBJ2-7; 7 bases fit TRBD1. The CDR3 is made up of 14 amino acids. The trim removed 4 bases at V and 3 bases at J, leaving 6 bases unmatched. Germline CDR1 is KGHSH and CDR2 is LQKENI. Here the CDR3 DNA reads TGTGCCAGCTCACGACAGGGCTTCTACTACGAGCAGTACTTC. Its protein product is CASSRQGFYYEQYF. The full variable domain, rest sourced from reference TRBV18 and TRBJ2-7, is NAGVMQNPRHLVRRRGQEARLRCSPMKGHSHVYWYRQLPEEGLKFMVYLQKENIIDESGMPKERFSAEFPKEGPSILRIQQVVRGDSAAYFCASSRQGFYYEQYFGPGTRLTVT.

This chain uses TRBV10-2 with TRBJ1-5; tentatively, D is TRBD1 (6 bases). Trimming removed 8 bases at V and 11 bases at J, with 28 bases between. Germline values: CDR1 WSHSY, CDR2 SAAADI. This CDR3 region has 16 residues. The CDR3 bases are TGCGCCAGCGGGGCCGGTGGGGGGGCTGACCTAAGGGCCCAGCATTTT. Translated: CASGAGGGADLRAQHF.

This chain uses TRBV7-9 with TRBJ2-7, with D possibly being TRBD1 (5 bases). In germline, CDR1 is SEHNR, CDR2 FQNEAQ (reference sequence). Trimming pared 1 base from V and 5 bases from J, leaving 12 bases between. There are 14 residues in the CDR3. The CDR3 DNA sequence: TGTGCCAGCAGCTTAGTGACAGCTGGAGACGAGCAGTACTTC. Translation: CASSLVTAGDEQYF. Combining the CDR3 with reference TRBV7-9 and TRBJ2-7 gives the whole variable domain DTGVSQNPRHKITKRGQNVTFRCDPISEHNRLYWYRQTLGQGPEFLTYFQNEAQLEKSRLLSDRFSAERPKGSFSTLEIQRTEQGDSAMYLCASSLVTAGDEQYFGPGTRLTVT.

The V gene is TRBV20-1, the J gene TRBJ2-7; D possibly corresponds to TRBD1 (5 bases). The CDR3 has 15 amino acids. Trimming stripped 3 bases from V and 2 bases from J, with 17 bases between. Germline CDR1 DFQATT, CDR2 SNEGSKA (reference sequence). CDR3 bases: TGCAGTGCTAGTACTTCAGACAGCCCTACCTACGAGCAGTACTTC. Its translation is CSASTSDSPTYEQYF.